These 30 T cell receptor beta chains were sequenced from one sample in a study of blood T cells in healthy people across ages. The second PCR ran roughly 7 to 12 cycles with a sample-barcoded 5' primer and J-beta primers. Via MiXCR, TCRdb re-called the 5' RACE reads, giving one row per CDR3 protein. The table records about 1.4 million distinct CDR3 sequences, approximately 59% of them present only once. Sequencing was done on a sample of blood. These receptor sequences come from a man aged 18 to 30 in good health.

The chain employs TRBV11-2 and TRBJ1-2; weak D call: TRBD1 (6 bases). CDR3 length: 17 amino acids. V was clipped by 4 bases and J by 3 bases, with 21 bases between them. Germline V gives CDR1 SGHAT, CDR2 FQNNGV. CDR3 DNA sequence: TGTGCCAGCAGCTCCGGGGGTGGGGGCGCGCTTGACTATGGCTACACCTTC. This sequence encodes CASSSGGGGALDYGYTF.

The chain joins TRBV5-6 to TRBJ1-4; no definite D call. Germline lookup yields CDR1 SGHDT and CDR2 YYEEEE. V shed 1 base and J shed 6 bases, with 13 bases lying between them. The CDR3 is made up of 15 amino acids. The CDR3 bases are TGTGCCAGCAGCTTGTTCGGCCTCACGGATGAAAAACTGTTTTTT. Residues: CASSLFGLTDEKLFF.

The rearrangement uses TRBV5-1 and TRBJ2-2; D may be TRBD2 (5 bases). The CDR3 has 14 amino acids. CDR1 is SGHRS, CDR2 YFSETQ, per germline. Trimming stripped 6 bases from V and 4 bases from J, with 13 bases between. CDR3 loop: CASTGPGTTGELFF. Here the CDR3 DNA reads TGCGCCAGCACAGGTCCGGGAACCACCGGGGAGCTGTTTTTT.

This clonotype was recorded a few times. The rearrangement uses TRBV12-3 or TRBV12-4 and TRBJ2-1, with 11 bases fitting TRBD2. The trim removed 6 bases at V and 4 bases at J, leaving 17 bases unmatched. The CDR3 loop spans 19 amino acids. The DNA for the CDR3 is TGTGCCAGCAGACCAAAGACTAGACCGGGACTAGCGGCTTACAATGAGCAGTTCTTC. Its protein product is CASRPKTRPGLAAYNEQFF.

This clonotype was seen more than once but under ten times. The chain joins TRBV25-1 to TRBJ1-1, with unresolved D. The CDR3 is 14 amino acids. Trimming removed 6 bases at V and 1 base at J, with 12 bases between. The germline V gene has CDR1 MGHDK and CDR2 SYGVNS. The CDR3 reads CASSQGGENTEAFF. The CDR3 DNA sequence: TGTGCCAGCAGCCAAGGTGGTGAGAACACTGAAGCTTTCTTT.

This chain connects TRBV6-1 to TRBJ2-1; 10 nucleotides match TRBD1. Per germline, CDR1 MNHNS and CDR2 SASEGT. Trimming cost V 6 bases and J 4 bases; bases outside gene matches: 3. This CDR3 region has 14 residues. The CDR3: CASRGQGLYNEQFF. In DNA, the CDR3 is TGTGCCAGCAGGGGACAGGGGCTGTACAATGAGCAGTTCTTC.

The CDR3 region is CASSYDGVSYEQYF. Here the CDR3 DNA reads TGTGCCAGCAGTTATGACGGGGTCTCCTACGAGCAGTACTTC. The genes are TRBV12-3 or TRBV12-4 and TRBJ2-4; possibly TRBD2 for D (5 bases). The closer fit of TRBJ2-7 to the DNA end suggests the J call may be wrong. The CDR3 consists of 14 residues.

The chain combines TRBV27 with TRBJ2-7; 9 nucleotides match TRBD1. The CDR3 spans 13 residues. The V segment lost 8 bases and the J segment 2 bases; nucleotides outside the gene matches: 4. Germline V gene lookup returns CDR1 MNHEY and CDR2 SMNVEV (reference sequence). The CDR3 DNA reads as TGTGCCAGCGGACAGGGGTGGCCCTACGAGCAGTACTTC. Its protein is CASGQGWPYEQYF.

This chain links TRBV7-9 with TRBJ2-7; the D gene is possibly TRBD1 (6 bases). V lost 5 bases, J lost 10 bases, and 18 bases lay in between. There are 13 residues in the CDR3. Germline V gene data show CDR1 as SEHNR and CDR2 as FQNEAQ (reference sequence). The CDR3 sequence: CASSPDSQEIQYF. CDR3 sequence (DNA): TGTGCCAGCAGCCCGGACAGCCAAGAGATCCAGTACTTC.

The CDR3 DNA reads TGCGCCAGCAGCCAAGCCCCCGGGAACCGTTCACCCCTCCACTTT. Its protein is CASSQAPGNRSPLHF. V and J are TRBV4-1 and TRBJ1-6; D gene uncertain. Trimming pared 1 base from V and 9 bases from J, leaving 13 bases between. CDR1 is MGHRA, CDR2 YSYEKL, per germline. This CDR3 has 15 amino acids.

This sequence joins TRBV6-2 or TRBV6-3 and TRBJ2-1; the D is unclear. Germline CDR1 MNHEY, CDR2 SVGEGT. CDR3 length: 12 amino acids. The V end was cut by 6 bases, the J end by 8 bases, with 11 bases between. The DNA of the CDR3 is TGTGCCAGCAGCCAACGGGTTGATGAGCAGTTCTTC. It encodes CASSQRVDEQFF.

This clonotype appeared a few times. The chain links TRBV15 to TRBJ2-1, with 10 bases lining up with TRBD2. The CDR3 is 17 residues long. The V gene end was trimmed by 1 base and the J gene end by 4 bases; junction bases not matched to a gene: 7. Looked up from germline, CDR1 is LNHNV and CDR2 is YYDKDF (reference sequence). CDR3 loop: CATSRVEGLARYNEQFF. The CDR3 DNA reads TGTGCCACCAGCAGAGTTGAGGGACTAGCGAGATACAATGAGCAGTTCTTC.

This chain connects TRBV6-2 or TRBV6-3 to TRBJ2-4; maybe TRBD1 (6 bases). The J call may be in error: the DNA end matches TRBJ2-7 better. The CDR3 runs to 13 residues. The germline CDR1 and CDR2 sequences are MNHEY and SVGEGT. The CDR3 sequence: CATGQFLSYEQYF. DNA for the CDR3: TGTGCCACCGGACAGTTCCTCTCCTACGAGCAGTACTTC.

The chain joins TRBV7-9 to TRBJ2-3; possibly TRBD2 for D (5 bases). The CDR3 runs to 13 residues. Germline CDR1 SEHNR, CDR2 FQNEAQ (reference sequence). V was cut by 5 bases and J by 5 bases, with 11 bases left in between. CDR3 nucleotide sequence: TGTGCCAGCAGCGCGACGGGAAAAGATACGCAGTATTTT. Encoded protein: CASSATGKDTQYF.

This clonotype has just a few counts. The V gene is TRBV2, the J gene TRBJ1-1; D ambiguous. The CDR3 consists of 14 residues. The V gene lost 7 bases and the J gene lost 1 base, with 13 bases spanning the gap. The V gene's germline CDR1 is SNHLY and CDR2 FYNNEI. CDR3 sequence reads: CASTPSGRNTEAFF. The CDR3 DNA reads TGTGCCAGCACCCCCAGTGGACGGAACACTGAAGCTTTCTTT. Based on the CDR3 plus reference TRBV2 and TRBJ1-1, the full variable domain is EPEVTQTPSHQVTQMGQEVILRCVPISNHLYFYWYRQILGQKVEFLVSFYNNEISEKSEIFDDQFSVERPDGSNFTLKIRSTKLEDSAMYFCASTPSGRNTEAFFGQGTRLTVV.

This rearrangement joins TRBV6-2 or TRBV6-3 to TRBJ1-1, with 7 bases aligning to TRBD1. This CDR3 region has 17 residues. CDR1 is MNHEY, CDR2 SVGEGT, per germline. The V and J ends lost 4 bases and 0 bases, in that order; junction bases with no gene match: 11. The CDR3 reads CASSLQGMELMNTEAFF. In DNA form, the CDR3 reads TGTGCCAGCAGTTTACAGGGGATGGAACTAATGAACACTGAAGCTTTCTTT.

The rearrangement joins TRBV12-3 or TRBV12-4 to TRBJ2-1; a weak D match, TRBD2 (5 bases). Trimming shortened V by 0 bases and J by 15 bases, and 18 bases separated the two germline ends. The CDR3 is made up of 14 amino acids. CDR3 in DNA: TGTGCCAGCAGTTTAGCGCGGGCAAACAGCCCGGCGTTCTTC. It encodes CASSLARANSPAFF.

The rearrangement joins TRBV3-1 to TRBJ1-1, with TRBD1 as a possible D gene (5 bases). In germline, CDR1 is LGHDT, CDR2 YNNKEL (reference sequence). The CDR3 sequence is 14 residues long. V lost 4 bases to trimming and J lost 3 bases, with 12 bases between them. CDR3 sequence (DNA): TGTGCCAGCAGCCCTCTGAGGGGAGACACTGAAGCTTTCTTT. Protein: CASSPLRGDTEAFF. The full variable domain, rest sourced from reference TRBV3-1 and TRBJ1-1, is DTAVSQTPKYLVTQMGNDKSIKCEQNLGHDTMYWYKQDSKKFLKIMFSYNNKELIINETVPNRFSPKSPDKAHLNLHINSLELGDSAVYFCASSPLRGDTEAFFGQGTRLTVV.

The V call is TRBV28, the J call TRBJ2-3; D is uncertain. CDR3 size: 13 residues. Per the germline V gene, CDR1 is MDHEN and CDR2 is SYDVKM. Trimming left V 3 bases short and J 12 bases short, with 16 bases between. This chain's CDR3 is CASSFQFTDKQYF. The CDR3, as DNA: TGTGCCAGCAGTTTCCAATTCACAGATAAACAGTATTTT.

This clonotype was recorded a few times. The chain uses TRBV27 and TRBJ2-1, with TRBD2 matching 9 bases. Trimming at V came to 3 bases and at J to 3 bases, leaving 6 bases not matched to a gene. Germline CDR1 is MNHEY and CDR2 is SMNVEV (reference sequence). This CDR3 is built from 16 residues. The CDR3 sequence is CASSFLLRGGYNEQFF. In DNA form, the CDR3 reads TGTGCCAGCAGTTTCCTATTGCGGGGGGGCTACAATGAGCAGTTCTTC.

The chain uses TRBV20-1 and TRBJ2-5, with D unresolved. The V and J ends lost 3 bases and 0 bases respectively, with 5 bases between them. In germline, CDR1 is DFQATT, CDR2 SNEGSKA (reference sequence). This CDR3 is 12 amino acids long. CDR3 sequence reads: CSASRNQETQYF. The CDR3 bases are TGCAGTGCTAGCCGGAACCAAGAGACCCAGTACTTC.

V gene TRBV11-3 combines with J gene TRBJ1-5, with D uncertain. CDR1 is SGHNT, CDR2 YENEEA, per germline. V was shortened by 5 bases and J by 0 bases, with 17 bases between the two germline ends. The CDR3 totals 17 residues. The CDR3 sequence is CASSPPGGVYSNQPQHF. The CDR3 region has the DNA TGTGCCAGCAGCCCCCCCGGTGGGGTATATAGCAATCAGCCCCAGCATTTT.

This clonotype was observed a few times. The V call is TRBV3-1, the J call TRBJ2-4, with D possibly TRBD1 on 5 matching bases. The V gene's germline CDR1 is LGHDT and CDR2 YNNKEL (reference sequence). The CDR3 consists of 13 residues. With 4 bases removed from V and 15 bases from J, the gap between germline ends came to 19 bases. As DNA, the CDR3 is TGTGCCAGCAGCCCGGACAACCAGGAGTGCCTGTACTTC. As protein: CASSPDNQECLYF.

This sequence joins TRBV20-1 and TRBJ2-5, with TRBD2 matching over 10 bases. The germline gives CDR1 DFQATT, CDR2 SNEGSKA (reference sequence). Trimming cost V 1 base and J 3 bases; bases outside gene matches: 8. The CDR3 is 16 amino acids. In DNA, the CDR3 is TGCAGTGCTAGAGTGGGCCAGCGGGGGGGAGAAGAGACCCAGTACTTC. It codes for CSARVGQRGGEETQYF.

This clonotype was counted ten times or more. The chain couples TRBV14 to TRBJ1-2, with D tentatively TRBD1 (6 bases). V was trimmed by 3 bases and J by 3 bases, leaving 8 bases between them. Germline V gene data show CDR1 as SGHDN and CDR2 as FVKESK. The length of the CDR3 is 13 residues. In nucleotides, the CDR3 is TGTGCCAGCAGCCAGAGGGGGTACTATGGCTACACCTTC. It specifies CASSQRGYYGYTF.

This rearrangement joins TRBV3-1 to TRBJ1-2; D is possibly TRBD1 (6 bases). Trimming took off 5 bases at V and 7 bases at J, with 11 bases between the two ends. The CDR3 spans 12 residues. CDR1 is LGHDT, CDR2 YNNKEL, per germline (reference sequence). The CDR3 DNA is TGTGCCAGCAGCTCCAGGACAGTTGGCTACACCTTC. It is translated as CASSSRTVGYTF.

This clonotype has only a few counts. V and J are TRBV11-2 and TRBJ2-3; unclear D gene. V was trimmed by 5 bases and J by 5 bases, leaving 14 bases between them. Germline values: CDR1 SGHAT, CDR2 FQNNGV. The length of the CDR3 is 14 residues. The CDR3 nucleotides read TGTGCCAGCAGCCAGAGTTCGACTGGAGATACGCAGTATTTT. It encodes CASSQSSTGDTQYF.

In the case of this clonotype: A junction end diverges from the germline sequence, so it may reflect a read error. This chain connects TRBV7-2 to TRBJ2-7, with D perhaps TRBD2 (5 bases). The germline V gene encodes CDR1 SGHTA and CDR2 FQGNSA. The CDR3 covers 14 residues. The CDR3 region has the DNA TGTGCCAGCAGCGTAGCGCGGATCGGATACGAGCAGTACTTC. This encodes CASSVARIGYEQYF.

Here the CDR3 DNA reads TGTGCCAGCAGCCGACTAGCGGGGAGGGAGAATGAGCAGTACTTC. Encoded protein: CASSRLAGRENEQYF. The rearrangement links TRBV6-2 or TRBV6-3 to TRBJ2-5, with TRBD2 matching over 11 bases. After removal of 6 bases from V and 11 bases from J, the junction contained 14 bases not matched to a gene. The CDR3 covers 15 residues. Germline V gene data show CDR1 as MNHEY and CDR2 as SVGEGT.

V is TRBV4-2 and J is TRBJ2-1; D gene unclear. Per germline, CDR1 LGHNA and CDR2 YNFKEQ. The CDR3 has 15 amino acids. The germline V and J ends were trimmed by 1 base and 7 bases, with 14 bases remaining between them. CDR3 residues: CASSQVFLGANEQFF. The DNA for the CDR3 is TGTGCCAGCAGCCAAGTTTTCCTTGGTGCTAATGAGCAGTTCTTC.